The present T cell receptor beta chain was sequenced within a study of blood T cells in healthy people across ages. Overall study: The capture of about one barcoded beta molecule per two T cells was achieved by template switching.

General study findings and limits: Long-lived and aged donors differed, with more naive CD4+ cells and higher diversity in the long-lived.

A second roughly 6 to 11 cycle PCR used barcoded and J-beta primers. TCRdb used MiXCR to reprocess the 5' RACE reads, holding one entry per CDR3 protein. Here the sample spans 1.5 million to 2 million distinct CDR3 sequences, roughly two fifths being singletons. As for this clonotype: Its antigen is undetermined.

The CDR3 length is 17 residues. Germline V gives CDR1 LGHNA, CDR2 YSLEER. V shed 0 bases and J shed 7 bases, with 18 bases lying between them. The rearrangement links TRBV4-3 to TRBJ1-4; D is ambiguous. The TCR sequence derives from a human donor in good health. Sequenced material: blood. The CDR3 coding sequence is TGCGCCAGCAGCCAAGAATTTAACTTCGGGGAGGGTGAAAAACTGTTTTTT. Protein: CASSQEFNFGEGEKLFF.